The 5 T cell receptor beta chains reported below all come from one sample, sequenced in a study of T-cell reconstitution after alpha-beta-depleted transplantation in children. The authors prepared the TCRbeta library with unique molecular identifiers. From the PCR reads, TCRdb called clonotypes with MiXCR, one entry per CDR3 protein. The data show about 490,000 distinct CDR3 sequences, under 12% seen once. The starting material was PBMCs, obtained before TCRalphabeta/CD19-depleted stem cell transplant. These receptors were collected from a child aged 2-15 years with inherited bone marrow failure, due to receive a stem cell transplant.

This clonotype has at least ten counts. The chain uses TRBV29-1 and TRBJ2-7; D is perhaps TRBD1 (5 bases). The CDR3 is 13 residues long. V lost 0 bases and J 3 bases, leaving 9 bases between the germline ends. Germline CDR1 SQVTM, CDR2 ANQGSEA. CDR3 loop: CSVEDYQGYEQYF. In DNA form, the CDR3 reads TGCAGCGTTGAAGACTACCAGGGCTACGAGCAGTACTTC.

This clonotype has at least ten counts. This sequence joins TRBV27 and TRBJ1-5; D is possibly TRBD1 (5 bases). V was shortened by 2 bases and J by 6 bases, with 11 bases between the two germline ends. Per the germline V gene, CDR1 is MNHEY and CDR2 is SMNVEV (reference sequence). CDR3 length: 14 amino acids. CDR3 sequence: CASSLGGESQPQHF. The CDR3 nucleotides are TGTGCCAGCAGTTTAGGAGGGGAGAGTCAGCCCCAGCATTTT.

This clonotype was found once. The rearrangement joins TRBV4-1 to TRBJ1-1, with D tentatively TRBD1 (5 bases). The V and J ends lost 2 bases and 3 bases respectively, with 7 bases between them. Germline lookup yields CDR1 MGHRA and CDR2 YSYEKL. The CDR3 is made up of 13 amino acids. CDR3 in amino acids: CASSQRDYTEAFF. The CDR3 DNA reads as TGCGCCAGCAGCCAACGGGACTACACTGAAGCTTTCTTT.

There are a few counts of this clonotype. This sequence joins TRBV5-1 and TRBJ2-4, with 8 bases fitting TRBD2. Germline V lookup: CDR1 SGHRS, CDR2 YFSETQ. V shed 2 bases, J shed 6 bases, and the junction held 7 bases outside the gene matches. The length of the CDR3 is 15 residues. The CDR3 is CASSFREGVLNIQYF. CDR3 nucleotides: TGCGCCAGCAGCTTCCGGGAGGGAGTACTAAACATTCAGTACTTC.

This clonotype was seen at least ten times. The CDR3 reads CATSDPSRKLSGELFF. CDR3 coding DNA: TGTGCCACCAGTGATCCGTCCCGGAAGCTCTCCGGGGAGCTGTTTTTT. The J gene is TRBJ2-2, the V gene TRBV24-1; D remains unclear. CDR1 KGHDR and CDR2 SFDVKD come from the germline V gene. The CDR3 runs 16 residues. V shed 3 bases and J shed 6 bases, with 16 bases lying between them.